The sequence of this T cell receptor beta chain was determined in a study of blood T cell repertoires in COVID-19. Looking at the study overall: The analysed material was cDNA or gDNA that came from T cells, B-cell-depleted T cells, or PBMCs.

The germline V and J ends were trimmed by 7 bases and 5 bases, with 11 bases remaining between them. Germline V gene sequence: CDR1 MDHEN, CDR2 SYDVKM. The CDR3 extends over 12 amino acids. The data were produced by immunoSEQ multiplex PCR, yet TCRdb's version contains in-frame clones alone and is incomplete. The sample records 250,000 or so clones, roughly 84% being singletons. This TCR came from a woman in her forties who had recovered from COVID-19. This sequence joins TRBV28 and TRBJ2-5; weak D call: TRBD1 (5 bases). Sequencing input: peripheral blood. CDR3 loop: CASKRGGETQYF. The CDR3 DNA sequence: TGTGCCAGCAAAAGGGGTGGGGAGACCCAGTACTTC.